One TCR beta chain is described in this entry. The data stem from a study of blood T cell repertoires in COVID-19. Across the study: Specimens from acute and convalescent COVID-19 originated in the United States, Italy and Spain. Sample material is recorded as cDNA or gDNA derived from T cells, B-cell-depleted T cells, or PBMCs.

CDR1 and CDR2 (germline): SGHVS, FNYEAQ. The CDR3 has 20 residues. V was shortened by 1 base and J by 0 bases, with 22 bases between the two germline ends. In the original workflow: Amplification of reference gene primers was used by the study to estimate nucleated cell counts. The table came from immunoSEQ multiplex PCR; TCRdb's copy has only in-frame clones and leaves some out. That table is the source of V, J and clone size, and D and trimming were worked out from the DNA. The sample gives roughly 290,000 clones, roughly 80% of which show up once; 4% to 5% is in the top ten. The chain couples TRBV7-6 to TRBJ2-1; a possible D gene is TRBD2 (5 bases). What was sequenced was peripheral blood. The sequence came from a woman between 45 and 65 years old with active or convalescent COVID-19. DNA of the CDR3: TGTGCCAGCAGCTTAGGACGGGGTAGAGGAACTCGGAGCTCCTACAATGAGCAGTTCTTC. Translating it yields CASSLGRGRGTRSSYNEQFF.